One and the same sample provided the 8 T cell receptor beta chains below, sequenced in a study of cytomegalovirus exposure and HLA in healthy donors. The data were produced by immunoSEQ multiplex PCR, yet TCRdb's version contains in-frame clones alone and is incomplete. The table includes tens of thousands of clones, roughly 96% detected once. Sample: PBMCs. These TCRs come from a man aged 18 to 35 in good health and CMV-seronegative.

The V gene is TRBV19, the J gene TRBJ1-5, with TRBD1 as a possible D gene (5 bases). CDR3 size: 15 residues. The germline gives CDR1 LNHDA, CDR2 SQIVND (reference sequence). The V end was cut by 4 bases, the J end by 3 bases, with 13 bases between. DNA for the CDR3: TGTGCCAGTAGTAGTCCGGGACTGACCAATCAGCCCCAGCATTTT. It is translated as CASSSPGLTNQPQHF.

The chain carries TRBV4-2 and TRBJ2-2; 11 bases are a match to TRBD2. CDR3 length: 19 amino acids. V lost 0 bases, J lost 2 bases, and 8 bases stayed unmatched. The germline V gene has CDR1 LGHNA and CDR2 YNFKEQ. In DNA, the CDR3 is TGTGCCAGCAGCCAAGATCTAGCGGGAGGCTCCCGAAACACCGGGGAGCTGTTTTTT. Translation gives CASSQDLAGGSRNTGELFF.

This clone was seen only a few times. The DNA of the CDR3 is TGCGCCAGCAGCGCTTTACCGGGACTAGAGAATGAGCAGTTCTTC. This encodes CASSALPGLENEQFF. The rearrangement links TRBV5-1 to TRBJ2-1; 8 positions agree with TRBD2. The J segment lost 7 bases and the V segment lost 4 bases, leaving 10 bases of the junction unmatched. In germline, CDR1 is SGHRS, CDR2 YFSETQ. The CDR3 sequence is 15 residues long.

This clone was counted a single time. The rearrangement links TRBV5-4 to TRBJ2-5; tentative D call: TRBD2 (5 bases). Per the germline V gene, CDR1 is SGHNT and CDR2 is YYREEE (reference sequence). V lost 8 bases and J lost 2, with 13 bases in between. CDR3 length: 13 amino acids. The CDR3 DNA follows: TGTGCCAGTAGGACGGGAAAGCAAGAGACCCAGTACTTC. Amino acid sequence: CASRTGKQETQYF. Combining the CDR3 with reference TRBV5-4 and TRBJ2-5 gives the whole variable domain ETGVTQSPTHLIKTRGQQVTLRCSSQSGHNTVSWYQQALGQGPQFIFQYYREEENGRGNFPPRFSGLQFPNYSSELNVNALELDDSALYLCASRTGKQETQYFGPGTRLLVL.

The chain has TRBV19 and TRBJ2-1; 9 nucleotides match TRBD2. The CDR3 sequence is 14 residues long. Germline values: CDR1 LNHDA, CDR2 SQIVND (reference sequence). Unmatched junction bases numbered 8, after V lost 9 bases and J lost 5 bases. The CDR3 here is CASSGRLADNEQFF. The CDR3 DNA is TGTGCCAGCAGTGGGAGACTAGCGGACAATGAGCAGTTCTTC.

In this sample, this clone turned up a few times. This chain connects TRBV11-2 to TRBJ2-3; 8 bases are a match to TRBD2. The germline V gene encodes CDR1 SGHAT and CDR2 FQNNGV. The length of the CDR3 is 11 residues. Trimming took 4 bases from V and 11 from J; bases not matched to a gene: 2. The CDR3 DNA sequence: TGTGCCAGCAGCTCGGGACTAGGGCAGTATTTT. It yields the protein CASSSGLGQYF.

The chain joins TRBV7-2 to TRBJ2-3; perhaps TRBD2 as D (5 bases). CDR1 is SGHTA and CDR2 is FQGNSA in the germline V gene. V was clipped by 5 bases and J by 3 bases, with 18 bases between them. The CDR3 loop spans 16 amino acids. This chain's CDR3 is CASSREGPPRTDTQYF. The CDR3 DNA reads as TGTGCCAGCAGCCGAGAGGGCCCCCCAAGGACAGATACGCAGTATTTT.

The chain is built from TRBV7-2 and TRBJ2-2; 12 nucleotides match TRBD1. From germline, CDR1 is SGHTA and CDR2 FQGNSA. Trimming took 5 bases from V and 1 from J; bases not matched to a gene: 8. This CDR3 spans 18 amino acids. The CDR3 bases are TGTGCCAGCAGCCTCTCCGGGACAGGGGGCGTGAACACCGGGGAGCTGTTTTTT. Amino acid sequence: CASSLSGTGGVNTGELFF.